The clone carrying this T cell receptor (beta chain) was found a few times. Patients who had autoimmune disease history or got systemic immunosuppression were left out. This sample is part of a study of OX40 agonist ivuxolimab in advanced cancers. Looking at the study overall: Patients got intravenous ivuxolimab at 0.01 to 10 mg/kg every 2 weeks.

Repertoires were generated with immunoSEQ multiplex PCR, while TCRdb's copy carries only in-frame clones and drops some. Of approximately 40,000 clones listed, around 77% are singletons. V gave up 8 bases and J gave up 7 bases, with 14 bases separating them. The CDR3 spans 12 residues. Germline CDR1 is SEHNR and CDR2 is FQNEAQ (reference sequence). The TCR comes from an adult with an advanced solid tumor such as melanoma, head and neck, liver or kidney cancer. The specimen comprised CD4+ or CD8+ T cells sorted from blood, sampled in a trial of the OX40 agonist ivuxolimab. This sequence joins TRBV7-9 and TRBJ1-2; D is ambiguous. This CDR3 is CASGGDFPGYTF. The CDR3 bases are TGTGCCAGCGGCGGGGATTTCCCTGGCTACACCTTC.